This T cell receptor beta chain came from a study of T-cell reconstitution after alpha-beta-depleted transplantation in children. During its preparation, the TCRbeta library received unique molecular identifiers. MiXCR, applied by TCRdb to the PCR reads, yields one record per CDR3 protein. The table includes roughly 76,000 distinct CDR3 sequences, roughly a tenth detected once. In this sample, this clonotype turned up many times. The target antigen is unknown. CDR1 is MNHEY and CDR2 is SMNVEV in the germline V gene (reference sequence). Between the trimmed V and J ends, which lost 2 bases and 9 bases, there was a span of 17 bases. The CDR3 extends over 15 amino acids. Study-level findings and limits: Several patients had high TCRbeta diversity at day 60; it came from surviving recipient T cells and thymic progenitors. About two months after transplant, alpha-beta T cells reportedly came from several hundred expanded graft clones. The authors attributed T-cell counts and diversity one year after transplant mostly to newly produced T cells.

V usage is TRBV27 and J usage is TRBJ2-1; tentatively, D is TRBD1 (6 bases). The sequenced sample was PBMCs, obtained before TCRalphabeta/CD19-depleted stem cell transplant. The source of this sequence is a boy between 10 and 17 years old with acute myeloid leukemia, due to receive a stem cell transplant. CDR3 sequence (DNA): TGTGCCAGCAGTTTAACATCCCCAGGGGTCGGTGAGCAGTTCTTC. This translates into CASSLTSPGVGEQFF.